The rows below give T cell receptor beta chains drawn from one sample of a study of regulatory T cells in long-lasting Graves disease. TCRdb re-derived calls from the multiplex PCR reads in MiXCR, one entry per CDR3 protein. The sample lists about 450,000 distinct CDR3 sequences, less than 15% occurring once. Another study also made use of these data, one on T cells in Graves' hyperthyroidism and ophthalmopathy.

The sample was peripheral blood mononuclear cells (PBMCs), taken at new diagnosis, from a patient treated with antithyroid drugs. All receptors come from a woman in her forties or fifties with Graves disease. CDR3s include the opening cysteine and the closing phenylalanine or tryptophan. The D gene is left open where the match is weak. Not every row has a clone size; where given, it reads once, few, many or a size class.

d_call,clone_size,cdr3_length,j_call,v_call,cdr3_aa,cdr3_nt
NA,many,15,TRBJ2-2,TRBV5-1,CASSLNGVNTGELFF,TGTGCCAGCAGCTTAAACGGGGTAAACACCGGGGAGCTGTTTTTT
TRBD1,NA,14,TRBJ2-1,TRBV19,CASRRGDRGDEQFF,TGTGCCAGTAGGCGGGGGGACAGGGGCGATGAGCAGTTCTTC
NA,NA,16,TRBJ2-7,TRBV3-1,CASAIRVTRRTSEQYF,TGTGCCAGCGCCATACGAGTAACTAGGCGCACGAGCGAGCAGTACTTC
TRBD2,NA,17,TRBJ2-2,TRBV6-1,CASSGLRSGRLGGELFF,TGTGCCAGCAGCGGCCTCCGCAGCGGGAGGCTCGGCGGGGAGCTGTTTTTT
TRBD2,many,17,TRBJ2-3,TRBV18,CASSPGLAGDGTDTQYF,TGCGCCAGCAGCCCCGGACTAGCGGGAGACGGCACAGATACGCAGTATTTT
NA,NA,13,TRBJ2-4,TRBV5-1,CASSFEGSGIQYF,TGCGCCAGCAGCTTCGAGGGTAGTGGCATTCAGTACTTC
NA,NA,18,TRBJ2-5,TRBV3-1,CASSQEGFRAGSGETQYF,TGTGCCAGCAGCCAAGAAGGGTTTCGGGCGGGATCTGGGGAGACCCAGTACTTC
TRBD1,many,14,TRBJ2-7,TRBV5-5,CASSLVTGQNEQYF,TGTGCCAGCAGCTTAGTGACAGGGCAAAACGAGCAGTACTTC
NA,many,15,TRBJ2-1,TRBV6-1,CASSGLVDSYNEQFF,TGTGCCAGCAGTGGGTTAGTGGATTCCTACAATGAGCAGTTCTTC
NA,many,13,TRBJ1-2,TRBV7-8,CASSLASGGGYTF,TGTGCCAGCAGCTTAGCGTCGGGAGGTGGCTACACCTTC
TRBD1,many,15,TRBJ2-7,TRBV10-3,CAISGRQGRTDEQYF,TGTGCCATCAGTGGGAGACAGGGGAGGACCGACGAGCAGTACTTC
TRBD1,many,13,TRBJ2-1,TRBV29-1,CSVTRTGANEQFF,TGCAGCGTTACTCGGACAGGGGCCAATGAGCAGTTCTTC
NA,many,15,TRBJ2-5,TRBV7-6,CASSLARRVQETQYF,TGTGCCAGCAGCTTAGCACGCAGAGTACAAGAGACCCAGTACTTC
NA,many,14,TRBJ2-7,TRBV6-1,CASTLDSPPYEQYF,TGTGCCAGCACCCTGGACAGCCCGCCCTACGAGCAGTACTTC
NA,many,13,TRBJ2-3,TRBV3-1,CASSKGPMDTQYF,TGTGCCAGCAGTAAAGGGCCGATGGATACGCAGTATTTT
TRBD2,many,17,TRBJ2-3,TRBV6-5,CASSYPTSGRITDTQYF,TGTGCCAGCAGTTATCCCACTAGCGGGAGGATCACAGATACGCAGTATTTT
NA,NA,14,TRBJ2-2,TRBV27,CASSVTPATGELFF,TGTGCCAGCAGTGTGACTCCAGCGACCGGGGAGCTGTTTTTT
NA,many,13,TRBJ2-7,TRBV12-3/TRBV12-4,CASSLFRLDEQYF,TGTGCCAGCAGTTTATTTCGACTAGACGAGCAGTACTTC
NA,NA,14,TRBJ1-2,TRBV7-9,CASSLVTGTYGYTF,TGTGCCAGCAGCTTAGTGACGGGCACCTATGGCTACACCTTC
TRBD2,few,15,TRBJ2-3,TRBV9,CASSVAAGGMDTQYF,TGTGCCAGCAGCGTAGCGGCGGGAGGAATGGATACGCAGTATTTT
TRBD2,many,15,TRBJ2-7,TRBV12-5,CTSGPGTSGTSEQYF,TGTACTAGTGGCCCCGGGACTAGCGGGACTAGCGAGCAGTACTTC
TRBD2,few,16,TRBJ2-1,TRBV24-1,CATSDLGLAGGGEQFF,TGTGCCACCAGTGATTTGGGACTAGCGGGAGGGGGTGAGCAGTTCTTC
NA,many,20,TRBJ2-2,TRBV27,CASSLVLMGRGPRSPGELFF,TGTGCCAGCAGTTTAGTTTTGATGGGGCGGGGCCCCCGGTCACCCGGGGAGCTGTTTTTT
NA,NA,14,TRBJ1-5,TRBV28,CASTMGEGNQPQHF,TGTGCCAGCACAATGGGTGAGGGCAATCAGCCCCAGCATTTT
TRBD1,few,14,TRBJ2-7,TRBV18,CASSPRDRDNEQYF,TGTGCCAGCTCACCCCGGGACAGGGACAACGAGCAGTACTTC
NA,few,16,TRBJ2-2,TRBV5-1,CASSLATGSTAGELFF,TGCGCCAGCAGCTTGGCAACGGGATCTACTGCCGGGGAGCTGTTTTTT
NA,many,13,TRBJ2-7,TRBV28,CASSLKLLYEQYF,TGTGCCAGCAGTTTGAAACTTCTCTACGAGCAGTACTTC
NA,NA,15,TRBJ2-1,TRBV7-6,CASSLMASRRNEQFF,TGTGCCAGCAGCTTAATGGCTAGCCGAAGGAATGAGCAGTTCTTC
TRBD2,many,14,TRBJ2-1,TRBV7-9,CASNRDYIYNEQFF,TGTGCCAGCAATCGGGACTATATCTACAATGAGCAGTTCTTC